This TCR beta chain was captured in a study of T cells in Graves' hyperthyroidism and ophthalmopathy. Whole-study context: At initial diagnosis, before any treatment had begun, peripheral blood was obtained.

From RNA transcripts, TCR beta CDR3 regions were amplified. When the TCR CDR3 underwent first-round RT-PCR, the HTBI primer set was used. One entry per CDR3 protein, called by TCRdb with MiXCR from the multiplex PCR reads. Of under 750,000 distinct CDR3 sequences in the sample, around 20% were seen once. This clonotype was counted ten times or more. From germline, CDR1 is DFQATT and CDR2 SNEGSKA (reference sequence). The CDR3 spans 15 residues. V dropped 0 bases and J dropped 8; count of bases not matched to a gene: 9. The TCR comes from a woman between 50 and 59 years old with Graves' hyperthyroidism that later progressed to Graves' ophthalmopathy. The rearrangement uses TRBV20-1 and TRBJ2-1, with 8 bases aligning to TRBD1. The material sequenced was blood. CDR3 bases: TGCAGTGCTAGAGAAGCTCCCAGGGGGCTATATGAGCAGTTCTTC. It codes for CSAREAPRGLYEQFF.